This T cell receptor (beta chain) was identified in a study of cytomegalovirus exposure and HLA in healthy donors. V lost 3 bases to trimming and J lost 2 bases, with 11 bases between them. This CDR3 comprises 15 residues. Germline V CDR1 and CDR2: LNHDA, SQIVND (reference sequence). The PCR had 60 Vbeta and 13 Jbeta primers. Clones were read by immunoSEQ multiplex PCR, and TCRdb kept only the in-frame ones, dropping some. The sample holds roughly 160,000 clones, 75% seen once. The TCR was taken from a woman in her forties in good health and CMV-seropositive. V and J are TRBV19 and TRBJ1-5; D remains unclear. Sequencing input: PBMCs. The CDR3, as DNA: TGTGCCAGTAGTATGGGAGGGTGGGGCAATCAGCCCCAGCATTTT. Its protein is CASSMGGWGNQPQHF.